Below, 26 T cell receptor beta chains from the same sample are listed, as sequenced in a study of T cells after yellow fever vaccination. TCRdb passed the 5' RACE reads through MiXCR, listing each CDR3 protein once. The data contain 450,000 to 550,000 distinct CDR3 sequences, less than 20% of them singletons. Source: PBMCs, taken 15 days after the yellow fever booster vaccination. Source of these receptors: a man aged 25-40 years who received the YFV17D yellow fever vaccine.

The chain couples TRBV7-9 to TRBJ2-5, with 8 positions matching TRBD2. The CDR3 loop spans 15 amino acids. CDR1 and CDR2 from the germline V gene are SEHNR and FQNEAQ (reference sequence). V gave up 5 bases and J gave up 5 bases; unmatched junction bases: 10. CDR3 in amino acids: CASSPPGTSGETQYF. CDR3 bases: TGTGCCAGCAGCCCCCCCGGCACTAGCGGCGAGACCCAGTACTTC. The entire variable domain, with the rest obtained from reference TRBV7-9 and TRBJ2-5, is as follows: DTGVSQNPRHKITKRGQNVTFRCDPISEHNRLYWYRQTLGQGPEFLTYFQNEAQLEKSRLLSDRFSAERPKGSFSTLEIQRTEQGDSAMYLCASSPPGTSGETQYFGPGTRLLVL.

The sample holds a few counts of this clonotype. The chain carries TRBV25-1 and TRBJ2-7, with no clear D. Germline CDR1 MGHDK, CDR2 SYGVNS. CDR3 size: 11 residues. V was cut by 3 bases and J by 6 bases, with 6 bases left in between. The CDR3 coding sequence is TGTGCCAGCAGTGATCTTACCGAGCAGTACTTC. Its translation: CASSDLTEQYF.

The V gene is TRBV5-4, the J gene TRBJ2-5; possible D gene TRBD2, 5 bases. Germline loops: CDR1 SGHNT, CDR2 YYREEE (reference sequence). The germline V and J ends were trimmed by 4 bases and 1 base, with 11 bases remaining between them. CDR3 size: 14 residues. The CDR3 coding sequence is TGTGCCAGCAGCCCGGACTCATTCCAAGAGACCCAGTACTTC. Translating gives CASSPDSFQETQYF. Drawing the rest from reference TRBV5-4 and TRBJ2-5, the complete variable domain is ETGVTQSPTHLIKTRGQQVTLRCSSQSGHNTVSWYQQALGQGPQFIFQYYREEENGRGNFPPRFSGLQFPNYSSELNVNALELDDSALYLCASSPDSFQETQYFGPGTRLLVL.

This rearrangement joins TRBV6-1 to TRBJ1-1; D ambiguous. In germline, CDR1 is MNHNS, CDR2 SASEGT. The CDR3 has 14 residues. V was cut by 8 bases and J by 1 base, with 14 bases left in between. DNA of the CDR3: TGTGCCAGCTCTAAAGAGGCACCGAACACTGAAGCTTTCTTT. Amino acid sequence: CASSKEAPNTEAFF.

The chain is built from TRBV7-2 and TRBJ1-2; 9 bases match TRBD1. Germline V gives CDR1 SGHTA, CDR2 FQGNSA. The V segment lost 3 bases and the J segment 7 bases; nucleotides outside the gene matches: 3. The CDR3 totals 13 residues. CDR3 residues: CASSFTGGGGYTF. The CDR3 bases are TGTGCCAGCAGCTTTACAGGGGGCGGTGGCTACACCTTC.

This clonotype was seen a handful of times. The CDR3 region has the DNA TGTGCCAGCAGCTTAACCGGGAAACCCTCTGGGGCCAACGTCCTGACTTTC. Translated: CASSLTGKPSGANVLTF. The genes are TRBV7-9 and TRBJ2-6; D might be TRBD2 (5 bases). The length of the CDR3 is 17 residues. Per the germline V gene, CDR1 is SEHNR and CDR2 is FQNEAQ (reference sequence). V lost 2 bases, J lost 0 bases, and 11 bases lay in between.

In this sample, this clonotype turned up a few times. Written as DNA, the CDR3 is TGCGCCAGCAGGGCGGGAGGGCCGTTCGGTGAGCAGTTCTTC. Protein sequence: CASRAGGPFGEQFF. The chain uses TRBV5-1 and TRBJ2-1; 9 nucleotides match TRBD2. The V gene end was trimmed by 5 bases and the J gene end by 9 bases; junction bases not matched to a gene: 9. Germline CDR1 and CDR2: SGHRS and YFSETQ. This CDR3 is built from 14 residues. Drawing the rest from reference TRBV5-1 and TRBJ2-1, the complete variable domain is KAGVTQTPRYLIKTRGQQVTLSCSPISGHRSVSWYQQTPGQGLQFLFEYFSETQRNKGNFPGRFSGRQFSNSRSEMNVSTLELGDSALYLCASRAGGPFGEQFFGPGTRLTVL.

There are many counts of this clonotype. The chain couples TRBV20-1 to TRBJ2-1; D unclear. Germline lookup yields CDR1 DFQATT and CDR2 SNEGSKA (reference sequence). The V end was cut by 3 bases, the J end by 6 bases, with 6 bases between. CDR3 length: 11 residues. CDR3 nucleotide sequence: TGCAGTGCTAGGGGCCGCAATGAGCAGTTCTTC. It translates to CSARGRNEQFF.

The V call is TRBV20-1, the J call TRBJ2-1, with D perhaps matching TRBD1 (5 bases). The CDR3 spans 14 residues. CDR1 and CDR2 (germline): DFQATT, SNEGSKA (reference sequence). The V and J ends lost 5 bases and 4 bases respectively, with 15 bases between them. The CDR3 bases are TGCAGTGCTCGGACACCCCCGGGTTACAATGAGCAGTTCTTC. This gives the protein CSARTPPGYNEQFF.

The genes are TRBV14 and TRBJ1-5; no firm D call. The CDR3 loop spans 13 amino acids. The ends were cut back, 3 bases at V and 7 bases at J, with 10 bases in the middle. Germline assignment: CDR1 SGHDN and CDR2 FVKESK. CDR3 nucleotides: TGTGCCAGCAGCCAGTTAAGAGGGCAGCCCCAGCATTTT. It encodes CASSQLRGQPQHF.

This clonotype appeared a few times. This chain uses TRBV3-1 with TRBJ2-7; D unclear. CDR3 length: 14 residues. The germline V and J ends were trimmed by 3 bases and 5 bases, with 14 bases remaining between them. In germline, CDR1 is LGHDT, CDR2 YNNKEL (reference sequence). The CDR3 DNA reads as TGTGCCAGCAGCCAGTTGTTGGCCGGCCACGAGCAGTACTTC. Its translation: CASSQLLAGHEQYF.

This clonotype has a handful of counts. V and J are TRBV20-1 and TRBJ2-5, with 9 bases matching TRBD2. V shed 1 base, J shed 3 bases, and the junction held 9 bases outside the gene matches. The CDR3 length is 16 residues. Per germline, CDR1 DFQATT and CDR2 SNEGSKA (reference sequence). The CDR3: CSARGLADSEEETQYF. CDR3 coding DNA: TGCAGTGCTAGAGGACTAGCGGACTCAGAAGAAGAGACCCAGTACTTC.

The chain links TRBV7-9 to TRBJ2-7, with a possible D match to TRBD1 (5 bases). V was cut by 5 bases and J by 5 bases, with 13 bases left in between. Germline CDR1 is SEHNR and CDR2 is FQNEAQ (reference sequence). The CDR3 length is 13 residues. The CDR3 DNA follows: TGTGCCAGCAGCCCGATACCAGGGAACGAGCAGTACTTC. This sequence encodes CASSPIPGNEQYF.

The chain combines TRBV6-5 with TRBJ1-5; 8 bases are shared with TRBD1. Per germline, CDR1 MNHEY and CDR2 SVGAGI. The CDR3 is 17 amino acids. After removal of 0 bases from V and 1 base from J, the junction contained 5 bases not matched to a gene. Here the CDR3 reads CASSYSTGEASNQPQHF. CDR3 bases: TGTGCCAGCAGTTACTCGACAGGGGAAGCGAGCAATCAGCCCCAGCATTTT.

This clonotype was detected only a few times. This rearrangement joins TRBV15 to TRBJ1-1; 7 nucleotides agree with TRBD1. Germline CDR1 reads LNHNV; CDR2 reads YYDKDF (reference sequence). The CDR3 length is 14 residues. Unmatched junction bases numbered 7, after V lost 5 bases and J lost 4 bases. CDR3 residues: CATSPGQFVTEAFF. The CDR3, as DNA: TGTGCCACCAGCCCGGGACAGTTTGTCACTGAAGCTTTCTTT.

This sequence joins TRBV7-8 and TRBJ2-5; D is unresolved. Trimming pared 5 bases from V and 0 bases from J, leaving 10 bases between. This CDR3 spans 14 amino acids. The germline gives CDR1 SGHVS, CDR2 FQNEAQ. CDR3 loop: CASSIPEYQETQYF. CDR3 in DNA: TGTGCCAGCAGCATACCAGAATACCAAGAGACCCAGTACTTC. Full variable domain (missing parts from reference TRBV7-8 and TRBJ2-5): GAGVSQSPRYKVAKRGQDVALRCDPISGHVSLFWYQQALGQGPEFLTYFQNEAQLDKSGLPSDRFFAERPEGSVSTLKIQRTQQEDSAVYLCASSIPEYQETQYFGPGTRLLVL.

In its sample, this clonotype was seen once. V is TRBV7-2 and J is TRBJ2-7; D gene ambiguous. The CDR3 extends over 14 amino acids. The ends were cut back, 0 bases at V and 5 bases at J, with 11 bases in the middle. CDR1 and CDR2 (germline): SGHTA, FQGNSA. The CDR3 reads CASSLASRLDEQYF. As DNA, the CDR3 is TGTGCCAGCAGCTTAGCGTCCCGGTTGGACGAGCAGTACTTC.

This clonotype was picked up a small number of times. The chain couples TRBV12-3 or TRBV12-4 to TRBJ2-1, with D tentatively TRBD2 (6 bases). The CDR3 covers 14 residues. V was pared by 6 bases and J by 4 bases, with 13 bases between. The CDR3 sequence: CASRKRDFYNEQFF. The CDR3 DNA is TGTGCCAGCAGGAAACGGGACTTTTACAATGAGCAGTTCTTC.

V usage is TRBV7-9 and J usage is TRBJ2-7; 7 bases are a match to TRBD2. There are 15 residues in the CDR3. Germline loops: CDR1 SEHNR, CDR2 FQNEAQ (reference sequence). V was pared by 5 bases and J by 3 bases, with 10 bases of the junction left unmatched. As DNA, the CDR3 is TGTGCCAGCAGCCAGCGGGGAGCTAGAGTCTACGAGCAGTACTTC. Its translation is CASSQRGARVYEQYF.

The sample holds a few counts of this clonotype. This chain uses TRBV5-1 with TRBJ2-1, with 14 bases identical to TRBD2. The CDR3 consists of 16 residues. V gave up 0 bases and J gave up 6 bases; unmatched junction bases: 2. Germline CDR1 and CDR2: SGHRS and YFSETQ. CDR3 sequence reads: CASSLGGTSGSNEQFF. DNA for the CDR3: TGCGCCAGCAGCTTGGGGGGGACTAGCGGGAGCAATGAGCAGTTCTTC.

Only a few counts were recorded for this clonotype. This chain links TRBV5-1 with TRBJ1-1; 7 positions agree with TRBD1. J gave up 1 base and V 0 bases, and 6 bases lay outside the gene matches. Germline values: CDR1 SGHRS, CDR2 YFSETQ. This CDR3 is 16 amino acids long. The CDR3 nucleotides are TGCGCCAGCAGCTTGGAACAGGGGATTCGGAACACTGAAGCTTTCTTT. Its protein product is CASSLEQGIRNTEAFF. Variable domain in full (rest from reference TRBV5-1 and TRBJ1-1): KAGVTQTPRYLIKTRGQQVTLSCSPISGHRSVSWYQQTPGQGLQFLFEYFSETQRNKGNFPGRFSGRQFSNSRSEMNVSTLELGDSALYLCASSLEQGIRNTEAFFGQGTRLTVV.

The chain uses TRBV20-1 and TRBJ1-1; tentative D call: TRBD1 (6 bases). Germline CDR1 DFQATT, CDR2 SNEGSKA (reference sequence). V was pared by 5 bases and J by 7 bases, with 17 bases between. The CDR3 spans 13 residues. For the CDR3, the DNA is TGCAGTGCTTCCGGGACACCGACCCTTGAAGCTTTCTTT. This translates into CSASGTPTLEAFF.

This rearrangement joins TRBV10-3 to TRBJ2-5, with a possible D match to TRBD2 (6 bases). Trimming stripped 5 bases from V and 3 bases from J, with 16 bases between. The CDR3 sequence is 15 residues long. Germline V gene data show CDR1 as ENHRY and CDR2 as SYGVKD. CDR3 DNA: TGTGCCATCAGTTTTCGGGAGATGAGAAAAGAGACCCAGTACTTC. Amino acids: CAISFREMRKETQYF.

The rearrangement uses TRBV30 and TRBJ1-2; D is perhaps TRBD1 (5 bases). Germline V lookup: CDR1 GTSNPN, CDR2 SVGIG (reference sequence). CDR3 length equals 13 residues. V was clipped by 1 base and J by 4 bases, with 10 bases between them. This CDR3 is CAWSAGLGYGYTF. The CDR3 DNA reads TGTGCCTGGAGTGCAGGGTTGGGCTATGGCTACACCTTC.

This clonotype was observed a handful of times. The gene calls are TRBV4-3 and TRBJ2-2, with 8 positions matching TRBD2. The CDR3 runs to 15 residues. CDR1 is LGHNA, CDR2 YSLEER, per germline. After removal of 3 bases from V and 5 bases from J, the junction contained 5 bases not matched to a gene. The CDR3 is CASSHSGRETGELFF. CDR3 DNA: TGCGCCAGCAGCCACTCCGGGAGGGAAACCGGGGAGCTGTTTTTT.

In this sample, this clonotype turned up a few times. The rearrangement joins TRBV6-5 to TRBJ2-3; tentatively, D is TRBD2 (5 bases). There are 17 residues in the CDR3. V lost 0 bases, J lost 1 base, and 14 bases lay in between. Germline lookup yields CDR1 MNHEY and CDR2 SVGAGI. This CDR3 reads CASSYSPSAGGTDTQYF. The DNA for the CDR3 is TGTGCCAGCAGTTACTCCCCCTCGGCGGGTGGCACAGATACGCAGTATTTT.